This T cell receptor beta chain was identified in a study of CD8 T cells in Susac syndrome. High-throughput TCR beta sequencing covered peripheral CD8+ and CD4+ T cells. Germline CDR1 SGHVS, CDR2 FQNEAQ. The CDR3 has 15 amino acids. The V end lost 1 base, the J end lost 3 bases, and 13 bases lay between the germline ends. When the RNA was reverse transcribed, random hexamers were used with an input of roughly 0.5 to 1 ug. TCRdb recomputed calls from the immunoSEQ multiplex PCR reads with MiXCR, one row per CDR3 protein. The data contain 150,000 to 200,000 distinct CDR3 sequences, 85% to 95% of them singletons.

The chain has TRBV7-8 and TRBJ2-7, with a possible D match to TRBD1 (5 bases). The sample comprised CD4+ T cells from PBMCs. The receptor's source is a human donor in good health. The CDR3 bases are TGTGCCAGCAGCTTAGTCAGGCAGCAGGGCTACGAGCAGTACTTC. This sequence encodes CASSLVRQQGYEQYF.